This entry describes one TCR beta chain. Antigen specificity is unknown. The data derive from a study of CD8+ T cells in alopecia areata. General study findings and limits: Scalp sample sequencing also detects resident alphabeta T cells of normal skin. Normal scalp had lower clonality than lesional scalp, with alopecia totalis/universalis lesions showing this most strongly.

The germline V gene has CDR1 PRHDT and CDR2 FYEKMQ (reference sequence). The V segment lost 0 bases and the J segment 3 bases; nucleotides outside the gene matches: 3. The CDR3 has 15 residues. As part of sample collection, lesional scalp punch biopsies and peripheral blood were taken from alopecia areata patients. PBMC-derived CD4+ and CD8+ T cells were sorted. Extracted from the samples, RNA was reverse transcribed into cDNA to serve as the sequencing template. This table comes from immunoSEQ multiplex PCR, and its TCRdb copy is limited to in-frame clones, with some not included. The sample contains around 29,000 clones, around 62% of which appear only once.

The specimen sequenced was NKG2D-high CD8+ T cells sorted from blood. This TCR derives from a human donor with alopecia areata. The genes are TRBV13 and TRBJ2-5; the match to TRBD2 covers 8 bases. Here the CDR3 reads CASSLGSGGEETQYF. In DNA, the CDR3 is TGTGCCAGCAGCTTAGGGTCCGGGGGGGAAGAGACCCAGTACTTC.